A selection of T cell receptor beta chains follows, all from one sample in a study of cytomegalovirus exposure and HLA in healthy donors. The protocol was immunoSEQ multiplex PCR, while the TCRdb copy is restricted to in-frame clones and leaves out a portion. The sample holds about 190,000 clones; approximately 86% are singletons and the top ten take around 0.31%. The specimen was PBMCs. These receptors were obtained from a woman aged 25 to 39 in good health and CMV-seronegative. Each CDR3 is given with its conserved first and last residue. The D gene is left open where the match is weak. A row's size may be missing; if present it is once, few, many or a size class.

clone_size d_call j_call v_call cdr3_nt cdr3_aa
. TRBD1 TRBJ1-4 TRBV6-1 TGTGCCACCGACAGGGGTCGTGGGCTTAATGAAAAACTGTTTTTT CATDRGRGLNEKLFF
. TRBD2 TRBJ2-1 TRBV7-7 TGTGCTAGCAGCTTAGACGGGGGGGCCGGCAATGAGCAGTTCTTC CASSLDGGAGNEQFF
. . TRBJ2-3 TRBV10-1 TGCGCCAGCAGTGGGCACCCAGCGGAACGAATACGCACAGATACGCAGTATTTT CASSGHPAERIRTDTQYF
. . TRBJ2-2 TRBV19 TGTGCCAGTAGTATTCTTTCTATTGCCGGGGAGCTGTTTTTT CASSILSIAGELFF
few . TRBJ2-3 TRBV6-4 TGTGCCAGCAGTGACTCGGGGGCCACAGATACGCAGTATTTT CASSDSGATDTQYF
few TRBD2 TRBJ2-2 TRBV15 TGTGCCACCAGCAGTCGGACTAGCGGGGCGAACACCGGGGAGCTGTTTTTT CATSSRTSGANTGELFF
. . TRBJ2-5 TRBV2 TGTGCCAGCAGCCCAAGGGGTAAAGAGACCCAGTACTTC CASSPRGKETQYF
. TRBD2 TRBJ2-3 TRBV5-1 TGCGCCAGCAGAAACAGCGGGAGGGCCAGGTCAGATACGCAGTATTTT CASRNSGRARSDTQYF
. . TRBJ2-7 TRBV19 TGTGCCAGTAGTATGTCGGGGGATGAGGGCGAGCAGTACTTC CASSMSGDEGEQYF
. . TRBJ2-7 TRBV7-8 TGTGCCAGCAGCTTAGCGACGGGCGAGCAGTACTTC CASSLATGEQYF
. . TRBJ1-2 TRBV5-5 TGTGCCAGCAGCCTCGGCAGGGCTAGCTACACCTTC CASSLGRASYTF
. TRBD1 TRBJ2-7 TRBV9 TGTGCCAGCAGCCCCTCGGGACAGGGCTACGAGCAGTACTTC CASSPSGQGYEQYF
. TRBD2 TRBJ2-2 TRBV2 TGTGCCAGCAACCGGGAGGCCACCGGGGAGCTGTTTTTT CASNREATGELFF
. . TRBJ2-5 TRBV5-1 TGCGCCAGCAGCAACGCTAGGATCGGAGGAGGAGAGACCCAGTACTTC CASSNARIGGGETQYF
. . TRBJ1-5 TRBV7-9 TGTGCCAGCAGCTTAGTCGGGGGAGAGGTGGATCAGCCCCAGCATTTT CASSLVGGEVDQPQHF
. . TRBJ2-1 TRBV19 TGTGCCAGTAGCCCTCCCAGGGTTACCTACAATGAGCAGTTCTTC CASSPPRVTYNEQFF
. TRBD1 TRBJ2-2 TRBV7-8 TGTGCCAGCAGCTTAGCCAGGGGGCTCGGGGAGCTGTTTTTT CASSLARGLGELFF
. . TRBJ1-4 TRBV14 TGTGCCAGCAGCCGACGGGAGGCAACTAATGAAAAACTGTTTTTT CASSRREATNEKLFF
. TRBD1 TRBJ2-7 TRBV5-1 TGCGCCAGCAGTCTCCGGGACAGGGACCACGAGCAGTACTTC CASSLRDRDHEQYF
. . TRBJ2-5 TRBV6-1 TGTGCCAGCAGGAGCCAAGAGACCCAGTACTTC CASRSQETQYF
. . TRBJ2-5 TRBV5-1 TGCGCCAGCAGCTTGGCTAGCGAGACCCAGTACTTC CASSLASETQYF
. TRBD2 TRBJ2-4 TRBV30 TGTGCCTGGAGGCTCGGGGGGAGTAACATTCAGTACTTC CAWRLGGSNIQYF
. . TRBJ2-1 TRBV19 TGTGCCAGTAGTATGCAGCGAGACAATGAGCAGTTCTTC CASSMQRDNEQFF
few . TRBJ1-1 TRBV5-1 TGCGCCAGCAGCCCCCCGGGGGGGAACACTGAAGCTTTCTTT CASSPPGGNTEAFF
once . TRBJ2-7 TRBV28 TGTGCTTGCAGCAGGGGCTACGAGCAGTACTTC CACSRGYEQYF
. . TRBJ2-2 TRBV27 TGTGCCAGCCGCAGGGCTCCGAACACCGGGGAGCTGTTTTTT CASRRAPNTGELFF
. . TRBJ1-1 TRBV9 TGTGCCAGCAGCGTAGCTGCGGTGAACACTGAAGCTTTCTTT CASSVAAVNTEAFF
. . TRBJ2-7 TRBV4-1 TGCGCCAGCAGCCAAGTAGCCATCACCTACGAGCAGTACTTC CASSQVAITYEQYF
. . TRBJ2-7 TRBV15 TGTGCCACCAGCAGAGAGGTCAGGCGACCCGCGTACTTC CATSREVRRPAYF
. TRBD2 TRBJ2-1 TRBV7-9 TGTGCCAGCAGCTTGACTAGCGGGAGTGTACTTTACAATGAGCAGTTCTTC CASSLTSGSVLYNEQFF
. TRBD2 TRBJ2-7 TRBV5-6 TGTGCCAGCAGCTTCGGAGCGGGGACCTACGAGCAGTACTTC CASSFGAGTYEQYF
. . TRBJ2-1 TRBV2 TGTGCCAGCTTGGGGCGGAACGATGAGCAGTTCTTC CASLGRNDEQFF
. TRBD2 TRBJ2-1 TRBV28 TGTGCCAGCAGTCGGACTAGCGGGATCCTCTACAATGAGCAGTTCTTC CASSRTSGILYNEQFF
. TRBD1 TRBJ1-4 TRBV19 TGTGCCAGTAGTATAGACCACGTCTACAGGGGGGGGGCGGGTAATGAAAAACTGTTTTTT CASSIDHVYRGGAGNEKLFF
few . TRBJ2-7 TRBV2 TGTGCCAGCAGTGACTTCCGGAGCTCCTACGAGCAGTACTTC CASSDFRSSYEQYF
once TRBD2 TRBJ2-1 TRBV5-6 TGTGCCAGCAGCTTGGGGGACTACCTCTGGGATGAGCAGTTCTTC CASSLGDYLWDEQFF
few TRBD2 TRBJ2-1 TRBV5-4 TGTGCCAGCAGCTTGGAGGGTAGCGGGGGCCGACGTGACAATGAGCAGTTCTTC CASSLEGSGGRRDNEQFF
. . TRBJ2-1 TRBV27 TGTGCCAGCAGTTCTCAGAATGAGCAGTTCTTC CASSSQNEQFF
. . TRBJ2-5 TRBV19 TGTGCCAGTAGTATGCGGGGAGGCCAAGAGACCCAGTACTTC CASSMRGGQETQYF
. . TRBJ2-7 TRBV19 TGTGCCAGTAGTGGCTCCGGGGTACAAATCGGGCAGTACTTC CASSGSGVQIGQYF
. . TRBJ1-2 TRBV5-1 TGCGCCAGCAGGTCCGCGGCAGGGAGGGCTCTACACTATGGCTACACCTTC CASRSAAGRALHYGYTF
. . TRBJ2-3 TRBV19 TGTGCCAGTAGTATGGGAGGATCAGATACGCAGTATTTT CASSMGGSDTQYF
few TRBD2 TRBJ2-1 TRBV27 TGTGCCAGCAGTCGCGGGACTAGCGGGAGGGTCACTGAGCAGTTCTTC CASSRGTSGRVTEQFF
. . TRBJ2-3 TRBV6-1 TGTGCCAGCAGGGGGACTTTCAGAGGGGCAGATACGCAGTATTTT CASRGTFRGADTQYF
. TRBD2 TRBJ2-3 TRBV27 TGTGCCAGCAGTTTAACAGCGGGAGCATTGTATTTT CASSLTAGALYF
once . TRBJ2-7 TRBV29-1 TGCAGCGTTGCCGTTACTGGGGCCCGCGAGCAGTACTTC CSVAVTGAREQYF
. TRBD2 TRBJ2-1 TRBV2 TGTGCCAGCAGTGAATTGGGGGGGACTGCCAATGAGCAGTTCTTC CASSELGGTANEQFF